The TCR beta chain under discussion was sequenced for a study of blood T cell repertoires in COVID-19. Study context: COVID-19 samples from acute and convalescent phases originated in the United States, Italy and Spain. PBMCs, B-cell-depleted T cells, or T cells provided the cDNA or gDNA that made up the material.

Germline V gives CDR1 SGHTA, CDR2 FQGNSA. With 2 bases clipped from V and 7 bases from J, the junction kept 10 bases outside the gene matches. The CDR3 contains 17 residues. Per the original methods: The assay estimated nucleated cells by amplifying reference gene primers. The method was immunoSEQ multiplex PCR; TCRdb's version includes in-frame clones alone and lacks a portion of them. From that table come the V and J calls and clone size; the DNA was used to work out D and trimming. Seen here are about 120,000 clones, over 80% observed once, and the top ten hold over 2%. The material sequenced was peripheral blood. This receptor was identified in a man aged 30 to 45 with acute or convalescent COVID-19. The chain couples TRBV7-2 to TRBJ1-6, with 8 bases identical to TRBD1. Here the CDR3 reads CASSLWGRGHGNSPLHF. CDR3 coding DNA: TGTGCCAGCAGCTTATGGGGCAGGGGGCACGGAAATTCACCCCTCCACTTT.